These T cell receptor beta chains were read from a single sample in a study of cytomegalovirus exposure and HLA in healthy donors. Clones were read by immunoSEQ multiplex PCR, and TCRdb kept only the in-frame ones, dropping some. The sample includes over 100,000 clones. Sequencing was done on a sample of PBMCs. The receptors originated from a man aged 30-40 years in good health and CMV-seronegative. Both conserved end residues are part of each CDR3. D genes are given only for firm matches. Some rows have no size entry. The others give once, few or many, or a class for an expanded clone.

clone size: .
V gene: TRBV19
D gene: TRBD1
J gene: TRBJ1-2
CDR3 protein: CASAGGLIGGYTF
CDR3 DNA: TGTGCCAGCGCAGGGGGATTAATAGGTGGCTACACCTTC

clone size: .
V gene: TRBV29-1
D gene: .
J gene: TRBJ2-5
CDR3 protein: CSVFYQETQYF
CDR3 DNA: TGCAGCGTTTTTTATCAAGAGACCCAGTACTTC

clone size: .
V gene: TRBV11-2
D gene: .
J gene: TRBJ2-7
CDR3 protein: CASSSQVPGALPYEQYF
CDR3 DNA: TGTGCCAGCAGCTCCCAGGTGCCAGGGGCCCTTCCCTACGAGCAGTACTTC

clone size: .
V gene: TRBV5-4
D gene: .
J gene: TRBJ1-6
CDR3 protein: CASSLDPAGTNNSPLHF
CDR3 DNA: TGTGCCAGCAGCTTGGACCCGGCAGGGACTAATAATTCACCCCTCCACTTT

clone size: .
V gene: TRBV25-1
D gene: TRBD1
J gene: TRBJ1-2
CDR3 protein: CASSETTGTGLLYGYTF
CDR3 DNA: TGTGCCAGCAGTGAAACGACCGGGACAGGTTTACTCTATGGCTACACCTTC

clone size: medium-sized
V gene: TRBV19
D gene: TRBD1
J gene: TRBJ2-2
CDR3 protein: CASTLLQGDGELFF
CDR3 DNA: TGTGCCAGTACCCTTTTACAGGGGGACGGGGAGCTGTTTTTT

clone size: .
V gene: TRBV20-1
D gene: .
J gene: TRBJ1-1
CDR3 protein: CSASGDTEAFF
CDR3 DNA: TGCAGTGCTAGCGGGGACACTGAAGCTTTCTTT

clone size: .
V gene: TRBV11-3
D gene: .
J gene: TRBJ2-1
CDR3 protein: CASSSGGYFRENYNEQFF
CDR3 DNA: TGTGCCAGCAGCTCGGGCGGGTATTTTCGGGAGAACTACAATGAGCAGTTCTTC

clone size: .
V gene: TRBV6-5
D gene: .
J gene: TRBJ2-3
CDR3 protein: CASSYSSTGPADTQYF
CDR3 DNA: TGTGCCAGCAGTTACTCGAGTACAGGGCCAGCAGATACGCAGTATTTT

clone size: .
V gene: TRBV6-6
D gene: .
J gene: TRBJ1-1
CDR3 protein: CATSSTPYTEAFF
CDR3 DNA: TGTGCCACCTCATCGACACCTTACACTGAAGCTTTCTTT

clone size: .
V gene: TRBV2
D gene: .
J gene: TRBJ2-1
CDR3 protein: CASRQGNYNEQFF
CDR3 DNA: TGTGCCAGCAGGCAGGGGAACTACAATGAGCAGTTCTTC

clone size: .
V gene: TRBV7-2
D gene: TRBD1
J gene: TRBJ1-2
CDR3 protein: CASSLGQGNYGYTF
CDR3 DNA: TGTGCCAGCAGCCTAGGACAGGGAAACTATGGCTACACCTTC

clone size: .
V gene: TRBV7-3
D gene: TRBD2
J gene: TRBJ2-5
CDR3 protein: CASSLGAGGTQETQYF
CDR3 DNA: TGTGCCAGCAGCTTAGGGGCGGGGGGGACTCAAGAGACCCAGTACTTC

clone size: .
V gene: TRBV9
D gene: .
J gene: TRBJ2-3
CDR3 protein: CASSVGDRSTDTQYF
CDR3 DNA: TGTGCCAGCAGCGTAGGCGACAGGAGCACAGATACGCAGTATTTT

clone size: .
V gene: TRBV5-1
D gene: .
J gene: TRBJ1-1
CDR3 protein: CASSSDSYTEAFF
CDR3 DNA: TGCGCCAGCAGCTCGGACAGCTACACTGAAGCTTTCTTT

clone size: .
V gene: TRBV2
D gene: .
J gene: TRBJ1-3
CDR3 protein: CASSQTRGSGNTIYF
CDR3 DNA: TGTGCCAGCAGCCAGACCCGAGGCTCTGGAAACACCATATATTTT

clone size: .
V gene: TRBV5-1
D gene: .
J gene: TRBJ1-2
CDR3 protein: CASSSQGSGYGYTF
CDR3 DNA: TGCGCCAGCAGCAGTCAGGGGAGCGGCTATGGCTACACCTTC

clone size: .
V gene: TRBV5-6
D gene: TRBD1
J gene: TRBJ1-3
CDR3 protein: CASSRTGIAIYF
CDR3 DNA: TGTGCCAGCAGCCGGACAGGGATCGCCATATATTTT

clone size: .
V gene: TRBV7-7
D gene: .
J gene: TRBJ2-1
CDR3 protein: CASSPLGGNYNEQFF
CDR3 DNA: TGTGCCAGCAGCCCACTTGGGGGGAACTACAATGAGCAGTTCTTC

clone size: .
V gene: TRBV14
D gene: .
J gene: TRBJ2-7
CDR3 protein: CASSQEKAALIRSSYEQYF
CDR3 DNA: TGTGCCAGCAGCCAAGAGAAGGCAGCCCTGATAAGGAGCTCCTACGAGCAGTACTTC

clone size: .
V gene: TRBV5-1
D gene: .
J gene: TRBJ2-1
CDR3 protein: CASSSRLFRSDNEQFF
CDR3 DNA: TGCGCCAGCAGCTCCAGGCTCTTCCGTAGTGACAATGAGCAGTTCTTC

clone size: .
V gene: TRBV30
D gene: .
J gene: TRBJ1-3
CDR3 protein: CAWNIRSHTIYF
CDR3 DNA: TGTGCCTGGAATATCAGGTCCCACACCATATATTTT